These T cell receptor beta chains were read from a single sample in a study of shared clonotypes between healthy human individuals. The repertoire was sequenced with immunoSEQ multiplex PCR; TCRdb's copy has only in-frame clones and lacks some. The sample lists some 2,100,000 clones, approximately 95% seen once, with 0.1% to 0.15% in the top ten. The sample was naive CD4+ T cells sorted from blood. All receptors derive from a man between 18 and 29 years old in good health. Each CDR3 is given with its conserved first and last residue. The D gene is left open where the match is weak. Size values are once, few and many counts, or a class for expanded clones, and some rows have none.

j_call d_call v_call clone_size cdr3_aa cdr3_nt
TRBJ1-5 NA TRBV4-1 NA CASSQDFGVLSNQPQHF TGCGCCAGCAGCCAAGATTTCGGGGTATTGAGCAATCAGCCCCAGCATTTT
TRBJ2-2 NA TRBV7-2 NA CASSLRWEYTGELFF TGTGCCAGCAGCTTGCGATGGGAATACACCGGGGAGCTGTTTTTT
TRBJ2-3 NA TRBV9 NA CASSVLGGWGDTQYF TGTGCCAGCAGCGTATTGGGGGGATGGGGAGATACGCAGTATTTT
TRBJ2-6 NA TRBV5-1 NA CASSLEASGANVLTF TGCGCCAGCAGCTTGGAGGCCTCTGGGGCCAACGTCCTGACTTTC
TRBJ2-1 TRBD2 TRBV7-8 NA CASSTPGGAGEQFF TGTGCCAGCAGCACCCCCGGGGGGGCAGGTGAGCAGTTCTTC
TRBJ2-3 NA TRBV5-6 NA CASSSRDASPVDTQYF TGTGCCAGCAGCTCCCGGGACGCCAGTCCCGTTGATACGCAGTATTTT
TRBJ1-4 TRBD1 TRBV27 NA CASSPTGGANEKLFF TGTGCCAGCAGTCCGACAGGGGGGGCTAATGAAAAACTGTTTTTT
TRBJ1-2 NA TRBV5-1 NA CASSLEGPLSYGYTF TGCGCCAGCAGCTTGGAAGGGCCCTTAAGCTATGGCTACACCTTC
TRBJ2-3 NA TRBV5-1 NA CASSPQSTDTQYF TGCGCCAGCAGCCCCCAAAGCACAGATACGCAGTATTTT
TRBJ2-7 NA TRBV7-6 NA CASSSQPGLEQYF TGTGCCAGCAGCTCCCAGCCCGGGCTCGAGCAGTACTTC
TRBJ1-1 TRBD1 TRBV27 NA CASLPYGQDTEAFF TGTGCCAGCCTTCCGTACGGACAGGACACTGAAGCTTTCTTT
TRBJ2-7 TRBD1 TRBV2 NA CASSADRGTYEQYF TGTGCCAGCAGTGCCGACAGGGGGACCTACGAGCAGTACTTC
TRBJ2-3 NA TRBV5-6 NA CASSSKSLQSTDTQYF TGTGCCAGCAGCTCTAAAAGCCTCCAGAGCACAGATACGCAGTATTTT
TRBJ1-6 TRBD1 TRBV6-1 NA CASSAADRNNSPLHF TGTGCCAGCAGTGCGGCGGACAGGAATAATTCACCCCTCCACTTT
TRBJ1-4 TRBD1 TRBV30 NA CAWSKGAGEKLFF TGTGCCTGGAGTAAGGGGGCAGGTGAAAAACTGTTTTTT
TRBJ2-7 NA TRBV30 few CAWSLGAGRYEQYF TGTGCCTGGAGTTTGGGGGCCGGTCGCTACGAGCAGTACTTC
TRBJ2-3 NA TRBV10-3 NA CAISESTGTDTQYF TGTGCCATCAGTGAGTCAACAGGGACAGATACGCAGTATTTT
TRBJ2-1 NA TRBV7-2 NA CASSFLRGHHEQFF TGTGCCAGCAGCTTTCTACGGGGGCATCATGAGCAGTTCTTC
TRBJ2-7 TRBD2 TRBV4-3 NA CASSQEWRGSSYEQYF TGCGCCAGCAGCCAAGAGTGGCGGGGGAGCTCCTACGAGCAGTACTTC
TRBJ2-5 TRBD2 TRBV4-3 NA CASSQTTSGLETQYF TGCGCCAGCAGCCAGACCACTAGCGGGTTAGAGACCCAGTACTTC
TRBJ2-7 NA TRBV5-1 few CASSFTAGVYEQYF TGCGCCAGCAGCTTTACGGCAGGGGTGTACGAGCAGTACTTC
TRBJ1-2 NA TRBV5-1 NA CASSLGGSYGYTF TGCGCCAGCAGCTTGGGGGGAAGCTATGGCTACACCTTC
TRBJ2-7 TRBD1 TRBV6-6 NA CASSHSGQGGSYEQYF TGTGCCAGCAGTCATTCGGGACAGGGTGGGTCCTACGAGCAGTACTTC
TRBJ2-3 NA TRBV5-1 NA CASSLGGASTDTQYF TGCGCCAGCAGCTTGGGGGGCGCTAGCACAGATACGCAGTATTTT
TRBJ1-3 TRBD1 TRBV5-1 NA CASSPQGSISGNTIYF TGCGCCAGCAGCCCACAGGGGTCCATTTCTGGAAACACCATATATTTT
TRBJ2-7 TRBD2 TRBV6-5 once CASRASGGFSYEQYF TGTGCCAGCCGGGCAAGCGGGGGCTTTTCCTACGAGCAGTACTTC
TRBJ2-7 NA TRBV10-3 once CAISPSSVEQYF TGTGCCATCAGCCCCAGTAGCGTCGAGCAGTACTTC
TRBJ2-7 NA TRBV5-1 NA CASSLEVGPLGEQYF TGCGCCAGCAGCTTGGAGGTGGGACCGCTCGGCGAGCAGTACTTC
TRBJ1-1 NA TRBV7-6 NA CASSLAARTNTEAFF TGTGCCAGCAGCTTAGCGGCCAGGACGAACACTGAAGCTTTCTTT
TRBJ2-7 TRBD1 TRBV18 NA CASSPLGTGLSYEQYF TGTGCCAGCTCACCCCTCGGGACAGGCCTATCCTACGAGCAGTACTTC
TRBJ1-5 TRBD1 TRBV18 NA CASSPGQGAQPQHF TGTGCCAGCTCACCCGGACAGGGGGCTCAGCCCCAGCATTTT
TRBJ2-1 NA TRBV4-3 NA CASSQDLTGWEQFF TGCGCCAGCAGCCAAGATTTGACAGGCTGGGAGCAGTTCTTC
TRBJ2-3 NA TRBV5-4 NA CASRVPGRPDTQYF TGTGCCAGCAGGGTCCCGGGACGACCGGATACGCAGTATTTT